The clone carrying this TCR beta chain was observed once. Antigen unknown. This sample was included in a study of CD8 T cells in ankylosing spondylitis. Using quantitative 5'-RACE with molecular barcodes, the authors made TCR beta libraries. MiXCR, applied by TCRdb to the 5' RACE reads, yields one record per CDR3 protein. This table has 220,000 or so distinct CDR3 sequences, approximately 10% appearing once. Germline loops: CDR1 LNHNV, CDR2 YYDKDF (reference sequence). This CDR3 contains 15 residues. V lost 7 bases to trimming and J lost 7 bases; unmatched junction nucleotides: 10. Study-level points and caveats: Made up of several highly homologous variants, a TCR beta motif appeared characteristic of ankylosing spondylitis blood.

This receptor was obtained from a male donor with ankylosing spondylitis or in good health (not recorded which). The J gene is TRBJ1-4, the V gene TRBV15; TRBD1 matches at 9 bases. The sample comprised blood, either unsorted or a sorted T cell fraction (not recorded which). DNA of the CDR3: TGTGCCACCACTCTTTCCAGGACAGGGGTTGAAAAACTGTTTTTT. It is translated as CATTLSRTGVEKLFF.